Following are 28 T cell receptor beta chains from one sample sequenced in a study of blood T cell repertoires in COVID-19. The data were produced by immunoSEQ multiplex PCR, yet TCRdb's version contains in-frame clones alone and is incomplete. The repertoire holds 200,000 or so clones, roughly 86% seen once, with 3% to 3.5% in the top ten. Sequencing was performed on peripheral blood. These receptors all come from a man aged 55 to 70 with acute or convalescent COVID-19.

The rearrangement uses TRBV5-1 and TRBJ1-4; 8 nucleotides match TRBD1. V dropped 4 bases and J dropped 4; count of bases not matched to a gene: 9. Looked up from germline, CDR1 is SGHRS and CDR2 is YFSETQ. The CDR3 covers 16 residues. CDR3 amino acids: CASSLGTGLNNEKLFF. CDR3 nucleotides: TGCGCCAGCAGCCTTGGGACAGGCCTTAATAATGAAAAACTGTTTTTT.

This clone was seen once. V is TRBV6-5 and J is TRBJ2-5; tentatively, D is TRBD2 (7 bases). From germline, CDR1 is MNHEY and CDR2 SVGAGI. The CDR3 length is 14 residues. Trimming stripped 8 bases from V and 4 bases from J, with 17 bases between. CDR3 amino acids: CASAESGGRETQYF. DNA of the CDR3: TGTGCCAGCGCGGAATCGGGGGGCCGAGAGACCCAGTACTTC.

The chain recombines TRBV6-1 with TRBJ1-1; no firm D call. The CDR3 is 16 amino acids. Trimming removed 4 bases from V and 2 bases from J, with 17 bases in between. Germline V CDR1 and CDR2: MNHNS, SASEGT. The CDR3 DNA is TGTGCCAGCAGTGCCCCCCTTAGCCCATCTAACACTGAAGCTTTCTTT. Protein: CASSAPLSPSNTEAFF.

The chain couples TRBV9 to TRBJ2-1, with 13 bases matching TRBD2. Germline CDR1 reads SGDLS; CDR2 reads YYNGEE. This CDR3 has 16 residues. J gave up 6 bases and V 4 bases, and 7 bases lay outside the gene matches. The CDR3 region is CASSPGTSGDFNEQFF. The CDR3 nucleotides read TGTGCCAGCAGCCCGGGGACTAGCGGGGACTTCAATGAGCAGTTCTTC.

The chain recombines TRBV9 with TRBJ1-2; 9 nucleotides match TRBD1. J lost 1 base, V lost 3 bases, and 7 bases had no gene match. Germline V gives CDR1 SGDLS, CDR2 YYNGEE. The CDR3 runs to 16 residues. CDR3 protein: CASSAPRDRDNYGYTF. CDR3 bases: TGTGCCAGCAGCGCTCCCCGGGACAGGGATAACTATGGCTACACCTTC. Combining the CDR3 with reference TRBV9 and TRBJ1-2 gives the whole variable domain DSGVTQTPKHLITATGQRVTLRCSPRSGDLSVYWYQQSLDQGLQFLIQYYNGEERAKGNILERFSAQQFPDLHSELNLSSLELGDSALYFCASSAPRDRDNYGYTFGSGTRLTVV.

The chain employs TRBV7-9 and TRBJ2-7; no clear D. The germline V and J ends were trimmed by 1 base and 2 bases, with 6 bases remaining between them. The CDR3 spans 13 residues. CDR1 and CDR2 from the germline V gene are SEHNR and FQNEAQ (reference sequence). Here the CDR3 reads CASSLGTAYEQYF. The DNA for the CDR3 is TGTGCCAGCAGCTTAGGTACAGCCTACGAGCAGTACTTC. Supplemented by reference TRBV7-9 and TRBJ2-7, the full variable domain reads DTGVSQNPRHKITKRGQNVTFRCDPISEHNRLYWYRQTLGQGPEFLTYFQNEAQLEKSRLLSDRFSAERPKGSFSTLEIQRTEQGDSAMYLCASSLGTAYEQYFGPGTRLTVT.

V gene TRBV6-2 or TRBV6-3 combines with J gene TRBJ2-3; TRBD1 matches at 7 bases. The CDR3 sequence is 19 residues long. The germline V gene encodes CDR1 MNHEY and CDR2 SVGEGT. The V segment lost 5 bases and the J segment 5 bases; nucleotides outside the gene matches: 22. CDR3 DNA sequence: TGTGCCAGCAGTGACCCGGACAGGCCTATTGAACACGGTCGAGATACGCAGTATTTT. It codes for CASSDPDRPIEHGRDTQYF.

V and J are TRBV7-2 and TRBJ2-7; TRBD2 agrees at 7 bases. Germline assignment: CDR1 SGHTA and CDR2 FQGNSA. This CDR3 is built from 16 residues. J lost 0 bases, V lost 1 base, and 6 bases had no gene match. The CDR3 loop is CASSLEWRGNSYEQYF. In nucleotides, the CDR3 is TGTGCCAGCAGCTTAGAATGGCGGGGGAACTCCTACGAGCAGTACTTC.

This chain links TRBV19 with TRBJ1-1; TRBD1 is a possible D gene (6 bases). The V end was cut by 8 bases, the J end by 8 bases, with 9 bases between. CDR1 is LNHDA, CDR2 SQIVND, per germline (reference sequence). The CDR3 is made up of 10 amino acids. CDR3 in DNA: TGTGCCAGTGGGGGGGCCGAAGCTTTCTTT. Translated: CASGGAEAFF.

The genes are TRBV14 and TRBJ2-5; TRBD1 agrees at 9 bases. This CDR3 comprises 16 residues. The V and J ends lost 4 bases and 5 bases, in that order; junction bases with no gene match: 11. Per germline, CDR1 SGHDN and CDR2 FVKESK. CDR3 sequence reads: CASSRRSGTGLETQYF. The CDR3 nucleotides are TGTGCCAGCAGCCGCCGGTCCGGGACAGGGTTGGAGACCCAGTACTTC.

This rearrangement joins TRBV2 to TRBJ2-5, with a possible D match to TRBD1 (5 bases). The V gene lost 1 base and the J gene lost 5 bases, with 11 bases spanning the gap. This CDR3 has 14 residues. Germline V gives CDR1 SNHLY, CDR2 FYNNEI. Here the CDR3 reads CASSEGRDGETQYF. The CDR3 DNA follows: TGTGCCAGCAGTGAAGGCAGGGATGGGGAGACCCAGTACTTC.

The J gene is TRBJ2-1, the V gene TRBV9; 7 bases align to TRBD2. With V trimmed by 4 bases and J by 9 bases, 10 bases remained unmatched. The germline CDR1 and CDR2 sequences are SGDLS and YYNGEE. The CDR3 runs to 14 residues. CDR3 bases: TGTGCCAGCAGCCCGGGGGGAGGGCGAGGTGAGCAGTTCTTC. The encoded protein is CASSPGGGRGEQFF.

This chain links TRBV27 with TRBJ2-1, with a weak D call TRBD2 (5 bases). The CDR3 is made up of 15 amino acids. V was trimmed by 8 bases and J by 2 bases, leaving 16 bases between them. Germline V gene sequence: CDR1 MNHEY, CDR2 SMNVEV (reference sequence). CDR3 sequence: CASCQADPAYNEQFF. The CDR3 nucleotides read TGTGCCAGCTGCCAAGCGGACCCCGCCTACAATGAGCAGTTCTTC.

The CDR3 loop is CASSLEGDSYEQYF. Written as DNA, the CDR3 is TGTGCCAGCAGCTTAGAGGGAGATTCCTACGAGCAGTACTTC. This chain links TRBV13 with TRBJ2-7; D is perhaps TRBD2 (5 bases). V was trimmed by 1 base and J by 1 base, leaving 8 bases between them. The CDR3 consists of 14 residues. Germline lookup yields CDR1 PRHDT and CDR2 FYEKMQ (reference sequence).

The table lists this clone with a count of one. The gene calls are TRBV4-1 and TRBJ1-5, with 8 bases that match TRBD1. The CDR3 is 19 residues long. V shed 0 bases, J shed 2 bases, and the junction held 12 bases outside the gene matches. CDR1 is MGHRA and CDR2 is YSYEKL in the germline V gene. In DNA, the CDR3 is TGCGCCAGCAGCCAAGATGCTGCGGACAGGGCGGATGGCAATCAGCCCCAGCATTTT. This translates into CASSQDAADRADGNQPQHF.

V and J are TRBV19 and TRBJ2-7; TRBD1 matches 8 bases. V was clipped by 0 bases and J by 0 bases; unmatched bases: 4. The V gene's germline CDR1 is LNHDA and CDR2 SQIVND (reference sequence). CDR3 length equals 16 residues. The CDR3 DNA is TGTGCCAGTAGTATAGATAGACAGGGGAGCTCCTACGAGCAGTACTTC. This gives the protein CASSIDRQGSSYEQYF.

The chain carries TRBV15 and TRBJ1-1; TRBD1 is a possible D gene (5 bases). Germline-derived CDR1 and CDR2 are LNHNV and YYDKDF (reference sequence). The CDR3 loop spans 13 amino acids. V shed 3 bases and J shed 7 bases, with 12 bases lying between them. This CDR3 reads CATSRGGRGEAFF. CDR3 sequence (DNA): TGTGCCACCAGCAGGGGGGGTAGGGGTGAAGCTTTCTTT.

V usage is TRBV6-2 or TRBV6-3 and J usage is TRBJ2-2; 12 bases are shared with TRBD2. V dropped 5 bases and J dropped 4; count of bases not matched to a gene: 11. The CDR3 consists of 18 residues. Germline loops: CDR1 MNHEY, CDR2 SVGEGT. Here the CDR3 reads CASSAKILAGGGTGELFF. For the CDR3, the DNA is TGTGCCAGCAGTGCCAAAATACTAGCGGGGGGCGGCACCGGGGAGCTGTTTTTT.

The V and J genes are TRBV6-5 and TRBJ1-1; D might be TRBD1 (5 bases). This CDR3 comprises 13 residues. V lost 6 bases, J lost 1 base, and 9 bases lay in between. Germline V CDR1 and CDR2: MNHEY, SVGAGI. DNA of the CDR3: TGTGCCAGCAGCGACAGAAAGAACACTGAAGCTTTCTTT. Translation gives CASSDRKNTEAFF.

CDR3 loop: CASSEKQGDGYTF. Here the CDR3 DNA reads TGTGCCAGCAGTGAAAAGCAGGGGGATGGCTACACCTTC. The chain employs TRBV25-1 and TRBJ1-2; 7 bases align to TRBD1. Per the germline V gene, CDR1 is MGHDK and CDR2 is SYGVNS. This CDR3 is 13 amino acids long. The V segment lost 2 bases and the J segment 6 bases; nucleotides outside the gene matches: 3.

The V gene is TRBV28, the J gene TRBJ1-2; D remains unclear. V was shortened by 4 bases and J by 1 base, with 10 bases between the two germline ends. Germline V lookup: CDR1 MDHEN, CDR2 SYDVKM. The CDR3 is 14 amino acids. Here the CDR3 reads CASSYRALNYGYTF. CDR3 bases: TGTGCCAGCAGTTATCGCGCCCTTAACTATGGCTACACCTTC.

This chain joins TRBV18 and TRBJ2-7; weak D call: TRBD1 (6 bases). Trimming took 8 bases from V and 4 from J, leaving 15 bases between them. The CDR3 has 13 amino acids. Germline V CDR1 and CDR2: KGHSH, LQKENI. The CDR3 coding sequence is TGTGCCAGCGCCCTTGGACAGACTTACGAGCAGTACTTC. Translation gives CASALGQTYEQYF.

This clone appeared a single time. The chain has TRBV5-1 and TRBJ1-1; D ambiguous. Germline V lookup: CDR1 SGHRS, CDR2 YFSETQ. Trimming pared 5 bases from V and 10 bases from J, leaving 12 bases between. The length of the CDR3 is 11 residues. As DNA, the CDR3 is TGCGCCAGCAGGTTACATGGTGGAGCTTTCTTT. It codes for CASRLHGGAFF.

The CDR3 loop is CASSSTGRVTEAFF. The CDR3 DNA reads TGCGCCAGCAGCTCGACAGGTAGGGTCACTGAAGCTTTCTTT. The chain is built from TRBV5-1 and TRBJ1-1, with a weak D call TRBD1 (6 bases). Germline loops: CDR1 SGHRS, CDR2 YFSETQ. The V gene lost 3 bases and the J gene lost 4 bases, with 13 bases spanning the gap. The CDR3 length is 14 residues.

The genes are TRBV7-2 and TRBJ2-2, with TRBD1 identical over 9 bases. The CDR3 length is 15 residues. CDR1 SGHTA and CDR2 FQGNSA come from the germline V gene. V lost 5 bases and J lost 3; bases outside the gene matches: 4. DNA of the CDR3: TGTGCCAGCAGCACCCGACAGGGGGACACCGGGGAGCTGTTTTTT. Its translation: CASSTRQGDTGELFF.

V usage is TRBV11-1 and J usage is TRBJ2-7; TRBD1 matches at 7 bases. This CDR3 has 15 amino acids. V lost 0 bases to trimming and J lost 0 bases; unmatched junction nucleotides: 2. In germline, CDR1 is SGHAT, CDR2 FQDESV (reference sequence). The CDR3 spells CASSLAAGGSYEQYF. The CDR3 DNA is TGTGCCAGCAGCTTAGCGGCAGGGGGCTCCTACGAGCAGTACTTC.

The genes are TRBV9 and TRBJ2-1; TRBD2 matches 8 bases. From germline, CDR1 is SGDLS and CDR2 YYNGEE. This CDR3 contains 15 residues. V trimming: 0 bases; J trimming: 9 bases; junction bases outside the gene matches: 8. CDR3 protein: CASSVAESLAGEQFF. The CDR3 DNA follows: TGTGCCAGCAGCGTAGCTGAGAGTCTAGCGGGTGAGCAGTTCTTC.

The rearrangement joins TRBV5-1 to TRBJ1-1; possible D gene TRBD1, 6 bases. The CDR3 contains 14 residues. V lost 7 bases, J lost 5 bases, and 18 bases lay in between. The germline gives CDR1 SGHRS, CDR2 YFSETQ. The CDR3 spells CASRKITQGTEAFF. CDR3 nucleotide sequence: TGCGCCAGCCGCAAAATAACACAGGGAACTGAAGCTTTCTTT.